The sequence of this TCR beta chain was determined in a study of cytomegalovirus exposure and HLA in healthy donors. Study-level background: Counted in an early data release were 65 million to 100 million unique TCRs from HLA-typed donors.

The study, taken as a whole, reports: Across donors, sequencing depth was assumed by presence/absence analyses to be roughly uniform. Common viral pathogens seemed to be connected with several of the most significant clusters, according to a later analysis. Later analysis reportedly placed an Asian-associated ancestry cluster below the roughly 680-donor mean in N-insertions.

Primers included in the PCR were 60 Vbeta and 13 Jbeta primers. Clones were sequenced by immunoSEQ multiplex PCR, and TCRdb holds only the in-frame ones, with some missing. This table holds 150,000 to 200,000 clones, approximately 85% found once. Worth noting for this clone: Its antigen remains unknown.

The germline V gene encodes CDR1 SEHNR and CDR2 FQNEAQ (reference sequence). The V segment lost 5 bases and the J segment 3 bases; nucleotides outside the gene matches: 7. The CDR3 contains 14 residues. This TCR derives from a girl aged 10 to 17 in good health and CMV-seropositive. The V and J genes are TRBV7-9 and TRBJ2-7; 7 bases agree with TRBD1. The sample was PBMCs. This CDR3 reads CASSIDDRVYEQYF. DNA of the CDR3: TGTGCCAGCAGCATCGACGACAGGGTCTACGAGCAGTACTTC.